The clone carrying this T cell receptor beta chain was counted a few times. This specimen belongs to a study of OX40 agonist ivuxolimab in advanced cancers. Study-wide background: Dose-escalation patients were diagnosed with hepatocellular carcinoma, melanoma, renal cell cancer or head and neck cancer.

The method was immunoSEQ multiplex PCR; TCRdb's version includes in-frame clones alone and lacks a portion of them. Found here are 28,000 or so clones, approximately 86% of them singletons; the top ten hold roughly 19%. This CDR3 contains 15 residues. The trim removed 0 bases at V and 2 bases at J, leaving 4 bases unmatched. CDR1 and CDR2 from the germline V gene are GTSNPN and SVGIG (reference sequence). Any history of autoimmune disease or systemic immunosuppression disqualified patients. The rearrangement links TRBV30 to TRBJ2-7, with 10 bases matching TRBD1. This receptor was taken from an adult with an advanced solid tumor such as melanoma, head and neck, liver or kidney cancer. The material sequenced was CD4+ or CD8+ T cells sorted from blood, taken in a trial of the OX40 agonist ivuxolimab. The CDR3 DNA follows: TGTGCCTGGAGTGTATTGGGGACAGGGGCCTACGAGCAGTACTTC. This translates into CAWSVLGTGAYEQYF.